The 14 T cell receptor beta chains in this list originate from one sample, sequenced in a study of blood T cell repertoires in COVID-19. TCRdb's table, derived via immunoSEQ multiplex PCR, lists solely in-frame clones and lacks some. The repertoire consists of some 320,000 clones, with around 87% occurring once and the leading ten covering approximately 5%. The sequenced material came from PBMCs or T cells enriched from blood (not recorded which). These receptors were obtained from a woman in her twenties or thirties who had recovered from COVID-19.

The V and J genes are TRBV3-1 (or the pseudogene TRBV3-2) and TRBJ1-2; D is ambiguous. Germline V gene lookup returns CDR1 LGHDT and CDR2 YNNKEL (reference sequence). The ends were cut back, 1 base at V and 6 bases at J, with 9 bases in the middle. The CDR3 covers 13 residues. Here the CDR3 DNA reads TGTGCCAGCAGCCAAGTGTTTTCTGATGGCTACACCTTC. Translating it yields CASSQVFSDGYTF.

This chain joins TRBV7-8 and TRBJ1-5; D remains unclear. The V and J ends lost 5 bases and 3 bases respectively, with 11 bases between them. CDR1 is SGHVS and CDR2 is FQNEAQ in the germline V gene. This CDR3 is built from 14 residues. The CDR3, as DNA: TGTGCCAGCAGCCCTCGTAGTAACAATCAGCCCCAGCATTTT. It yields the protein CASSPRSNNQPQHF.

This chain uses TRBV2 with TRBJ1-1; possible D gene TRBD1, 5 bases. Trimming removed 8 bases from V and 1 base from J, with 14 bases in between. Germline CDR1 and CDR2: SNHLY and FYNNEI. This CDR3 comprises 14 residues. CDR3 sequence: CASSWGGENTEAFF. The CDR3 DNA reads TGTGCCAGCTCCTGGGGGGGGGAGAACACTGAAGCTTTCTTT.

This chain joins TRBV27 and TRBJ1-5; D is perhaps TRBD1 (6 bases). Per germline, CDR1 MNHEY and CDR2 SMNVEV (reference sequence). V was trimmed by 0 bases and J by 5 bases, leaving 20 bases between them. This CDR3 comprises 18 residues. The DNA of the CDR3 is TGTGCCAGCAGTTTATCGATAAGGGGGGGGGATAGGGATCAGCCCCAGCATTTT. It yields the protein CASSLSIRGGDRDQPQHF.

The V call is TRBV18, the J call TRBJ2-7, with D perhaps TRBD1 (6 bases). The germline V gene has CDR1 KGHSH and CDR2 LQKENI. The CDR3 length is 13 residues. V was trimmed by 2 bases and J by 5 bases, leaving 10 bases between them. The CDR3 DNA is TGTGCCAGCTCACCAGGGGCAGGGGACGAGCAGTACTTC. Translated, it gives CASSPGAGDEQYF.

This chain uses TRBV18 with TRBJ1-1; possible D gene TRBD1, 6 bases. Per the germline V gene, CDR1 is KGHSH and CDR2 is LQKENI. The CDR3 is 13 residues long. Trimming pared 2 bases from V and 4 bases from J, leaving 8 bases between. The CDR3 here is CASSPGQTTEAFF. The CDR3 DNA is TGTGCCAGCTCACCAGGACAGACCACTGAAGCTTTCTTT.

The chain carries TRBV27 and TRBJ1-6; perhaps TRBD1 as D (6 bases). Germline values: CDR1 MNHEY, CDR2 SMNVEV (reference sequence). V was pared by 3 bases and J by 6 bases, with 12 bases between. The CDR3 totals 15 residues. This chain's CDR3 is CASSFAGTINSPLHF. The CDR3 coding sequence is TGTGCCAGCAGTTTCGCAGGGACAATTAATTCACCCCTCCACTTT.

The V call is TRBV5-1, the J call TRBJ1-3, with unresolved D. Germline V gene data show CDR1 as SGHRS and CDR2 as YFSETQ. This CDR3 region has 14 residues. V lost 4 bases, J lost 3 bases, and 11 bases lay in between. The CDR3 loop is CASSMGGVGNTIYF. CDR3 sequence (DNA): TGCGCCAGCAGCATGGGAGGTGTTGGAAACACCATATATTTT.

Only one count was recorded for this clone. The chain employs TRBV5-1 and TRBJ2-5; TRBD2 agrees at 9 bases. CDR1 is SGHRS and CDR2 is YFSETQ in the germline V gene. The CDR3 extends over 15 amino acids. V was clipped by 2 bases and J by 4 bases; unmatched bases: 6. In DNA form, the CDR3 reads TGCGCCAGCAGCTTAGGCGGGGGGGCCGGAGAGACCCAGTACTTC. Translated: CASSLGGGAGETQYF.

The chain carries TRBV2 and TRBJ2-1, with 7 bases fitting TRBD1. Looked up from germline, CDR1 is SNHLY and CDR2 is FYNNEI. This CDR3 is 14 amino acids long. V lost 8 bases to trimming and J lost 1 base; unmatched junction nucleotides: 5. DNA for the CDR3: TGTGCCAGCGCAAGGGGACAGTCCTACAATGAGCAGTTCTTC. Translating it yields CASARGQSYNEQFF.

The chain joins TRBV12-3 or TRBV12-4 to TRBJ1-6; TRBD1 agrees at 8 bases. CDR3 length: 12 residues. Trimming removed 3 bases from V and 18 bases from J; junction bases left unmatched: 7. CDR3 nucleotide sequence: TGTGCCAGCAGTTTCGACAGGGGACATCCCCACTTT. Its protein is CASSFDRGHPHF.

The chain joins TRBV3-1 (or the pseudogene TRBV3-2) to TRBJ2-1; 9 bases fit TRBD2. CDR1 is LGHDT and CDR2 is YNNKEL in the germline V gene (reference sequence). V dropped 7 bases and J dropped 4; count of bases not matched to a gene: 8. CDR3 length: 15 amino acids. In nucleotides, the CDR3 is TGTGCCAGCACCCCGTGGAGCGGGGGGTACAATGAGCAGTTCTTC. It specifies CASTPWSGGYNEQFF.

This sequence joins TRBV5-4 and TRBJ2-1; TRBD2 matches at 8 bases. The CDR3 length is 16 residues. Looked up from germline, CDR1 is SGHNT and CDR2 is YYREEE (reference sequence). V was pared by 0 bases and J by 6 bases, with 8 bases of the junction left unmatched. The CDR3 loop is CASSLGSLAGGNEQFF. The CDR3 nucleotides read TGTGCCAGCAGCTTGGGGTCCTTGGCGGGGGGCAATGAGCAGTTCTTC.

The genes are TRBV27 and TRBJ1-2; TRBD1 aligns across 7 bases. Germline-derived CDR1 and CDR2 are MNHEY and SMNVEV (reference sequence). This CDR3 region has 15 residues. V shed 5 bases, J shed 4 bases, and the junction held 10 bases outside the gene matches. CDR3 DNA: TGTGCCAGCAGTCTAAGGGGACAGAACCGCTATGGCTACACCTTC. It is translated as CASSLRGQNRYGYTF.